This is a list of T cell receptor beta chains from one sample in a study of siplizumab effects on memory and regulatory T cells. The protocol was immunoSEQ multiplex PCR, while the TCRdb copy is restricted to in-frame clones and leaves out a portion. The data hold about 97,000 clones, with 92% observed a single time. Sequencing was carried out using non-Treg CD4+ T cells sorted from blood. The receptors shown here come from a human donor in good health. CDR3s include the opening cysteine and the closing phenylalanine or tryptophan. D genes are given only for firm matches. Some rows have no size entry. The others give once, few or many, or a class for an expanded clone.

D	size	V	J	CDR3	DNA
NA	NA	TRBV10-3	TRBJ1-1	CAIRAGNTEAFF	TGTGCCATCAGAGCAGGCAACACTGAAGCTTTCTTT
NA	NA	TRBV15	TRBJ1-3	CATSRDPGTKGNTIYF	TGTGCCACCAGCAGAGATCCCGGGACAAAGGGAAACACCATATATTTT
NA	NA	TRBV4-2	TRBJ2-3	CASSQDRERFSTDTQYF	TGTGCCAGCAGCCAAGATAGGGAGCGCTTTAGCACAGATACGCAGTATTTT
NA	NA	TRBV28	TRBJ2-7	CASSKTSSYEQYF	TGTGCCAGCAGTAAAACTAGCTCCTACGAGCAGTACTTC
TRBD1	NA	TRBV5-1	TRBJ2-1	CASSWRSGQGFFNEQFF	TGCGCCAGCAGCTGGAGATCGGGACAGGGTTTTTTCAATGAGCAGTTCTTC
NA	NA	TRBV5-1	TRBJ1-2	CASSLGRGDGYTF	TGCGCCAGCAGCTTAGGGAGGGGAGATGGCTACACCTTC
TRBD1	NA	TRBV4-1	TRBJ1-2	CASSQDGQGRNYGYTF	TGCGCCAGCAGCCAAGATGGACAGGGGCGGAACTATGGCTACACCTTC
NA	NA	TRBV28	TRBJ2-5	CASSRGGVETQYF	TGTGCCAGCAGTCGAGGGGGGGTTGAGACCCAGTACTTC
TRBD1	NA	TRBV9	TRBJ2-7	CASSVAPWDRGYEQYF	TGTGCCAGCAGCGTAGCCCCATGGGACAGGGGCTACGAGCAGTACTTC
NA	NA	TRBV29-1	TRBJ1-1	CSGTVNTEAFF	TGCAGCGGGACAGTGAACACTGAAGCTTTCTTT
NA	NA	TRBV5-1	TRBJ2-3	CASSLGDTKDTQYF	TGCGCCAGCAGCTTGGGGGATACTAAAGATACGCAGTATTTT
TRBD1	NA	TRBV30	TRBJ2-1	CAWSAPTGSRNEQFF	TGTGCCTGGAGTGCCCCGACAGGGAGTAGGAATGAGCAGTTCTTC
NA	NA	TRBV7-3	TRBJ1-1	CASSLSMNTEAFF	TGTGCCAGCAGCTTGTCCATGAACACTGAAGCTTTCTTT
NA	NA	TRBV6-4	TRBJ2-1	CASSVMNEVGEQFF	TGTGCCAGCAGTGTAATGAATGAGGTCGGCGAGCAGTTCTTC
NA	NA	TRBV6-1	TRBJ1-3	CASSERVSGNTIYF	TGTGCCAGCAGTGAGAGGGTTTCTGGAAACACCATATATTTT
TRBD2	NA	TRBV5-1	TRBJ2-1	CASSSQSGRNNEQFF	TGCGCCAGCAGTTCCCAAAGCGGGAGGAACAATGAGCAGTTCTTC
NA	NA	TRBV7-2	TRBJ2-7	CASSRGRASYEQYF	TGTGCCAGCAGCAGGGGCAGGGCCTCCTACGAGCAGTACTTC
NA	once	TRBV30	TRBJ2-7	CAWSVPGIRSYEQYF	TGTGCCTGGAGTGTCCCAGGGATAAGAAGCTACGAGCAGTACTTC
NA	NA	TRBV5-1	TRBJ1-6	CASSLGWTQNSPLHF	TGCGCCAGCAGCTTGGGGTGGACACAGAATTCACCCCTCCACTTT
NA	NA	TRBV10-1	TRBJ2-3	CASSDLTAGRADTQYF	TGCGCCAGCAGTGACCTCACCGCGGGAAGGGCAGATACGCAGTATTTT
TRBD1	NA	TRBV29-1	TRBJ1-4	CSVGDRDNEKLFF	TGCAGCGTGGGGGACAGGGACAATGAAAAACTGTTTTTT
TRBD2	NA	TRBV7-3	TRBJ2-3	CASSPSGRDTQYF	TGTGCCAGCAGCCCCAGCGGGAGGGATACGCAGTATTTT
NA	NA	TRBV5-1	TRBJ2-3	CASSFKFYTDTQYF	TGCGCCAGCAGCTTCAAGTTTTACACAGATACGCAGTATTTT
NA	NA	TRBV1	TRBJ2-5	CTSISSEGGQETQYF	TGCACCAGCATTTCCTCCGAGGGGGGGCAAGAGACCCAGTACTTC
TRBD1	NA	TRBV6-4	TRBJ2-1	CASSYGDSYNEQFF	TGTGCCAGCAGTTACGGGGACAGCTACAATGAGCAGTTCTTC
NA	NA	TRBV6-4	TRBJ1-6	CASSDRGKGSPLHF	TGTGCCAGCAGTGACCGGGGAAAGGGTTCACCCCTCCACTTT
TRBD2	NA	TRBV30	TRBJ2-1	CAWSVNSGRYNEQFF	TGTGCCTGGAGTGTAAATAGCGGGAGGTACAATGAGCAGTTCTTC
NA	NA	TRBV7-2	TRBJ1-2	CASSPGRFKYGYTF	TGTGCCAGCAGCCCAGGGAGGTTCAAGTATGGCTACACCTTC
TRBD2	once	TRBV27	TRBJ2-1	CASSPLGGTSGRRNEQFF	TGTGCCAGCAGTCCTCTCGGAGGGACTAGCGGGAGGAGGAATGAGCAGTTCTTC
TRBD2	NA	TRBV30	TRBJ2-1	CAWSVSAGGFYNEQFF	TGTGCCTGGAGTGTGTCGGCGGGAGGTTTCTACAATGAGCAGTTCTTC
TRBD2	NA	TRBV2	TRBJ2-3	CASSEVLASQYF	TGTGCCAGCAGTGAAGTACTAGCGTCGCAGTATTTT
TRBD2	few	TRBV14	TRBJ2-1	CASNRGSGSYNEQFF	TGTGCCAGCAATCGGGGTAGCGGGAGTTACAATGAGCAGTTCTTC
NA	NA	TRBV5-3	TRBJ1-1	CARSLVQAKRGLNTEAFF	TGTGCCAGAAGCCTAGTACAGGCTAAGCGGGGTCTGAACACTGAAGCTTTCTTT
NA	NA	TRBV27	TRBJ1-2	CASSLTGTNYGYTF	TGTGCCAGCAGTTTGACAGGAACTAACTATGGCTACACCTTC
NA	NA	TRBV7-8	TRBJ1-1	CASSLVLRTDKNTEAFF	TGTGCCAGCAGCTTAGTTTTGAGGACGGATAAGAACACTGAAGCTTTCTTT
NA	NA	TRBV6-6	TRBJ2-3	CASRDSPSTDTQYF	TGTGCCAGCAGGGACAGCCCTAGCACAGATACGCAGTATTTT
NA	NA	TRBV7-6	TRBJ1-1	CASSLDPRSEAFF	TGTGCCAGCAGCTTAGACCCTCGTTCTGAAGCTTTCTTT
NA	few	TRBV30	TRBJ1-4	CAWSPGGINEKLFF	TGTGCCTGGAGCCCGGGAGGGATTAATGAAAAACTGTTTTTT
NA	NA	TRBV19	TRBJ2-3	CASSMGGTDTQYF	TGTGCCAGTAGTATGGGGGGCACAGATACGCAGTATTTT
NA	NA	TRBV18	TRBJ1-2	CASSPKGQYYGYTF	TGTGCCAGCTCACCAAAGGGGCAGTACTATGGCTACACCTTC
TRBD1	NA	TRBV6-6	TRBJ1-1	CASSSVAGTGQGAFF	TGTGCCAGCAGTTCCGTCGCCGGGACAGGGCAGGGAGCTTTCTTT
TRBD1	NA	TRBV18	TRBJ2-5	CASSPFGTGETQYF	TGTGCCAGCTCACCCTTTGGGACAGGAGAGACCCAGTACTTC
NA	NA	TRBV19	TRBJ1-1	CASSNIGPTEAFF	TGTGCCAGTAGCAACATAGGGCCCACTGAAGCTTTCTTT
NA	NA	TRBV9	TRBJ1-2	CASSTQGYYGYTF	TGTGCCAGCAGCACCCAGGGGTACTATGGCTACACCTTC
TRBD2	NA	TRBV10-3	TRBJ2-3	CAISVGGRFSTDTQYF	TGTGCCATCAGTGTTGGCGGGAGGTTTAGCACAGATACGCAGTATTTT